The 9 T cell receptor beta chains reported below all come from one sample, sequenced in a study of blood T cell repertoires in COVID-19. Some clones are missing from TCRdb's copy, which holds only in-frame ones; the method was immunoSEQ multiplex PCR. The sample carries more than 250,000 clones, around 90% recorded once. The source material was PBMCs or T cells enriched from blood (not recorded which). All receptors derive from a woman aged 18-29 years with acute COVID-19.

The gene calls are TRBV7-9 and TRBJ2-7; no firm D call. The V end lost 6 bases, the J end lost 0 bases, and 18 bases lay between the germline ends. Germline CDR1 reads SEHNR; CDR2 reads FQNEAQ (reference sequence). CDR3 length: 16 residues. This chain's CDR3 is CASSFDVSRVSYEQYF. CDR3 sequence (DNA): TGTGCCAGCAGTTTCGATGTCTCTCGGGTCTCCTACGAGCAGTACTTC.

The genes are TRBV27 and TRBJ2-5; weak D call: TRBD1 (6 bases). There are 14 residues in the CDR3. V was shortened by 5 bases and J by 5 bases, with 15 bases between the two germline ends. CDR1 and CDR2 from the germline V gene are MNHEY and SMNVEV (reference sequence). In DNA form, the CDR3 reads TGTGCCAGCAGTGCCCGAGAGGGGGTGGAGACCCAGTACTTC. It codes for CASSAREGVETQYF.

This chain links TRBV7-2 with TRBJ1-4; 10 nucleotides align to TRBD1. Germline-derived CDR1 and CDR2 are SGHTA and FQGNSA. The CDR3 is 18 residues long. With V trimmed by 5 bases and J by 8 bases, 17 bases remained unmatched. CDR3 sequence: CASSLRTGGVALFEKLFF. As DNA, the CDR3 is TGTGCCAGCAGCCTAAGGACAGGGGGTGTCGCATTGTTCGAAAAACTGTTTTTT.

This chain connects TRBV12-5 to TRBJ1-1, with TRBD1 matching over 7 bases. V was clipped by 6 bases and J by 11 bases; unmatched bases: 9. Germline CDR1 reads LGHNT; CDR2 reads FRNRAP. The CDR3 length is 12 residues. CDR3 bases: TGTGCTAGTGGGGGACCAGGGGGAAGGGCTTTCTTT. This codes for CASGGPGGRAFF.

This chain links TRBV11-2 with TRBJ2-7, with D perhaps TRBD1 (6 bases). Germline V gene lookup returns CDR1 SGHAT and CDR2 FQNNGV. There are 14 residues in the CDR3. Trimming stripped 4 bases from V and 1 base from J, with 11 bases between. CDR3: CASSSGEVSYEQYF. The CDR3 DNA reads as TGTGCCAGCAGCTCAGGGGAAGTTTCCTACGAGCAGTACTTC.

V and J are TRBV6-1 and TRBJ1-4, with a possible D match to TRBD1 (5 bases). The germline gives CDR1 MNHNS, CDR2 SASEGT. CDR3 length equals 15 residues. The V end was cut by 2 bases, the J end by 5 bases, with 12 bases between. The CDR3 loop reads CASSERLQANEKLFF. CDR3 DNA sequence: TGTGCCAGCAGTGAAAGGTTACAGGCGAATGAAAAACTGTTTTTT.

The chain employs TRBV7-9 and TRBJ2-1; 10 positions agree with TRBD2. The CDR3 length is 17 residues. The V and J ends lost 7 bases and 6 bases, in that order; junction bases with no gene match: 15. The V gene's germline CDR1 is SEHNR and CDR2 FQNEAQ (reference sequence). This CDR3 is CASTPNPGLASGNEQFF. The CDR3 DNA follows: TGTGCCAGCACCCCGAACCCGGGACTAGCGAGCGGCAATGAGCAGTTCTTC.

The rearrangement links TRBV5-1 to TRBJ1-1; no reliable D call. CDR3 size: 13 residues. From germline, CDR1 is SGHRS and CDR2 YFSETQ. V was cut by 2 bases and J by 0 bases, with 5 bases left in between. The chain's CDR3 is CASSFAVNTEAFF. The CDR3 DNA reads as TGCGCCAGCAGCTTCGCGGTGAACACTGAAGCTTTCTTT.

The CDR3 nucleotides read TGTGCCAGCAGCTTACTACCCCCGAACACTGAAGCTTTCTTT. This encodes CASSLLPPNTEAFF. The chain couples TRBV7-9 to TRBJ1-1; no firm D call. Germline CDR1 and CDR2: SEHNR and FQNEAQ (reference sequence). Trimming left V 2 bases short and J 1 base short, with 8 bases between. The CDR3 is 14 amino acids.